This T cell receptor (beta chain) was identified during a study of cytomegalovirus exposure and HLA in healthy donors. Study-wide results and caveats: Some TCR beta chains (approximately 180 of them) were listed as cytomegalovirus-associated.

The PCR contained 60 Vbeta and 13 Jbeta primers. Assay: immunoSEQ multiplex PCR; the TCRdb copy retains only in-frame clones and omits some. This repertoire includes 150,000 to 200,000 clones. Regarding this clone: The antigen remains unidentified.

Sequenced: PBMCs. The clonotype was recovered from a woman aged 18 to 35 in good health and CMV-seropositive.

CDR3 loop: CASSDWHGTDTQYF. DNA for the CDR3: TGTGCCAGCAGTGACTGGCACGGCACAGATACGCAGTATTTT. V gene TRBV6-4 combines with J gene TRBJ2-3; D not resolved. There are 14 residues in the CDR3. Trimming took 1 base from V and 1 from J, leaving 6 bases between them. Germline CDR1 and CDR2: MRHNA and SNTAGT.